Detailed here is one TCR beta chain. Its antigen is unknown. No base-level quality is on record; no much larger clone is a single base apart. This entry is derived from a study of blood T cell repertoires in COVID-19 (TCRdb year 2020). Study-wide context: Samples covering the acute and convalescent phases of COVID-19 were provided by collaborators in the United States, Italy and Spain. The material from the prospective study consisted of cDNA or gDNA derived from T cells, B-cell-depleted T cells, or PBMCs. Subjects who had been exposed to COVID-19, were actively infected with it, or had recovered from it provided the deeply sampled blood TCRbeta repertoires that made up the dataset. The repertoires were made available in a free public database intended to serve as a resource for research on the immune response to SARS-CoV-2. Samples came from the ongoing ImmuneRACE study (first 160 participants) plus 1,254 subjects from 6 global collaborators. A de-identified subject ID, COVID-19 status, age in years and sex were almost always included in the sample metadata. Where available, HLA class I and class II types were obtained from metadata supplied by the sample provider rather than from assay-based typing.

TCRbeta CDR3 regions were amplified from genomic DNA by means of the immunoSEQ Assay, a bias-controlled multiplex PCR. In the original analysis: Nucleated cell counts per sample were estimated from amplification of reference gene primers within the assay. Sequence reads were collapsed and filtered to measure the absolute abundance of every unique TCRbeta CDR3 rearrangement. For each sample, productive Simpson clonality was calculated by taking the square root of Simpson's diversity index across productive rearrangements. The table comes from immuneACCESS by way of TCRdb, which keeps in-frame sequences with V and J called. Part of the clones is missing from these tables; in studies checked, under half for an unresolved V gene and the rest for unknown reasons. V and J calls and clone size come straight from that table; D and trimming were deduced from the DNA. The sample records some 490,000 clones, more than 85% of which are singletons. The top ten clones comprise 8% to 9.5% of the sample.

The research as a whole found: The quantity of clinical and demographic metadata differed by source and by participant and was supplied without curation.

Enrolling through a virtual design, the prospective study's participants ranged in age from roughly 18 to 95 years and lived across some 23 United States geographic areas. To assign participants to cohorts, the prospective study relied on clinical history that participants themselves reported in a screening survey and a study questionnaire. Recovered participants in ImmuneRACE Cohort 3 were defined by two consecutive negative NP/OP PCR tests, clearance by a healthcare professional, or resolution of symptoms. In the prospective study, whole blood, serum and a nasopharyngeal or oropharyngeal swab were collected from each participant by mobile phlebotomists. Over an approximately 2-month period, participants in the prospective study had the option of providing additional blood draws and questionnaires. Before DNA extraction, blood samples from the prospective study were shipped at room temperature or frozen.

A distance of 13 bases separates the germline ends of V and J, which lose 3 bases and 6 bases respectively. Including cysteine and phenylalanine, the CDR3 has 13 amino acids. Only CDR3 DNA is held: 39 bases, read in frame from base 1. The germline V gene encodes CDR1 SQVTM and CDR2 ANQGSEA. The chain joins TRBV29-1 to TRBJ2-3; a confident D gene designation cannot be given. The specimen was PBMCs or T cells enriched from blood (not recorded which). The sequence was obtained from a woman between 55 and 75 years old who had recovered from COVID-19. CDR3 region: CSVEAAYPDTQYF. In nucleotides, the sequence is TGCAGCGTTGAGGCGGCCTATCCTGATACGCAGTATTTT.